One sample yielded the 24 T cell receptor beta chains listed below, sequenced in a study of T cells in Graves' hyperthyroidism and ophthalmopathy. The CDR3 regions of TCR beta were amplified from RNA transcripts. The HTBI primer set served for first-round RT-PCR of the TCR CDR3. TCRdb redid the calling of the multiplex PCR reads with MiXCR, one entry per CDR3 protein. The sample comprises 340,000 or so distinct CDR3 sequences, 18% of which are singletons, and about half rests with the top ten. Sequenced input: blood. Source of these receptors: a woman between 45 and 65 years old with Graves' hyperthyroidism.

The CDR3 is CSARDIASGANEQFF. In DNA form, the CDR3 reads TGCAGTGCTAGAGATATAGCTAGCGGGGCAAATGAGCAGTTCTTC. The rearrangement joins TRBV20-1 to TRBJ2-1, with 9 bases fitting TRBD2. The CDR3 sequence is 15 residues long. Trimming at V came to 0 bases and at J to 7 bases, leaving 7 bases not matched to a gene. Looked up from germline, CDR1 is DFQATT and CDR2 is SNEGSKA (reference sequence).

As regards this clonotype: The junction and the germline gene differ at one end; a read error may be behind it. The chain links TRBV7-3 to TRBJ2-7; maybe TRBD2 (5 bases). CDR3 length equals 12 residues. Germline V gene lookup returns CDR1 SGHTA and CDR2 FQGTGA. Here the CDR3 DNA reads TGTGCCAGCAGTCCGAGGGTCTACGGGCAGTACTTC. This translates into CASSPRVYGQYF.

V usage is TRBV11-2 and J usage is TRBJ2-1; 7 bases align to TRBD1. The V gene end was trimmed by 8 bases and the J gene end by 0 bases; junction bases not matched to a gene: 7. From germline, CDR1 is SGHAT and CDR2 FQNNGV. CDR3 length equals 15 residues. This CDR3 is CASFARGHSYNEQFF. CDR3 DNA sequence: TGTGCCAGCTTCGCAAGGGGGCACTCCTACAATGAGCAGTTCTTC.

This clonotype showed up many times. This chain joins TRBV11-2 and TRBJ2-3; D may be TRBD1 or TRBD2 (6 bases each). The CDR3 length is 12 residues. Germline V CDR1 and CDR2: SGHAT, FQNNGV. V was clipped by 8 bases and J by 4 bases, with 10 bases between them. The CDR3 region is CASGGPADTQYF. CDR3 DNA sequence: TGTGCCAGCGGGGGGCCGGCAGATACGCAGTATTTT.

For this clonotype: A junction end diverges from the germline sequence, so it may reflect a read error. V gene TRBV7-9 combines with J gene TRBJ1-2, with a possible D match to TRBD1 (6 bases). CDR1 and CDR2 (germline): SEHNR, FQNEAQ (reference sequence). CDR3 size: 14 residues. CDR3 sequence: CVSSFDLGAHGYTF. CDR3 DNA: TGTGTCAGCAGCTTTGATCTGGGGGCCCATGGCTACACCTTC.

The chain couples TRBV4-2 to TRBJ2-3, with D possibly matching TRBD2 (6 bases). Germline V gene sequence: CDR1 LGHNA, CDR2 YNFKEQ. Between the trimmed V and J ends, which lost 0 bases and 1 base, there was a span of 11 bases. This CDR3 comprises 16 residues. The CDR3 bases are TGTGCCAGCAGCCAAGAAGGCGGGACGGGCACAGATACGCAGTATTTT. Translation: CASSQEGGTGTDTQYF.

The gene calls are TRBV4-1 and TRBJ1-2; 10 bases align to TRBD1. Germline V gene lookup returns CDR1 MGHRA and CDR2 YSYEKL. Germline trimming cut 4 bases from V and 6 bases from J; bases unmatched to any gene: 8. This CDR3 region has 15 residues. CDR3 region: CASSPWDRGSHGYTF. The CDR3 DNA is TGCGCCAGCAGCCCCTGGGACAGGGGCTCTCATGGCTACACCTTC.

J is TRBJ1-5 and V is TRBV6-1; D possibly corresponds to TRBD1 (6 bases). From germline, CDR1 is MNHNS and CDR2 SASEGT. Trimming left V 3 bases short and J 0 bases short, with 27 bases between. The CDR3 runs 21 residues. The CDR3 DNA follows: TGTGCCAGCAGTGAGGAGGAGGGACACCCCACCGTCGTTTATAGCAATCAGCCCCAGCATTTT. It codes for CASSEEEGHPTVVYSNQPQHF.

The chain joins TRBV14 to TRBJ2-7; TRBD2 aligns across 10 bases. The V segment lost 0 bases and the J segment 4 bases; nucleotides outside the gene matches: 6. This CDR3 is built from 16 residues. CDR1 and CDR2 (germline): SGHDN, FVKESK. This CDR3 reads CASSQDWASGSYEQYF. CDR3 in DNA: TGTGCCAGCAGCCAAGATTGGGCTAGCGGGAGTTACGAGCAGTACTTC.

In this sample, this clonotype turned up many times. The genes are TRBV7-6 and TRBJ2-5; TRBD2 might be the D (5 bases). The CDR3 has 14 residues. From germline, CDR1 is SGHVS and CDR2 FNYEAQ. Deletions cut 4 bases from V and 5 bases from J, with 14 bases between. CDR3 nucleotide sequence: TGTGCCAGCAGCTCTAGCAACATCCAGGAGACCCAGTACTTC. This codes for CASSSSNIQETQYF.

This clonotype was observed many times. This CDR3 is CASSGPRAFF. The CDR3 DNA is TGTGCCAGCAGTGGTCCGAGAGCTTTCTTT. This rearrangement joins TRBV2 to TRBJ1-1; no firm D call. Trimming stripped 4 bases from V and 10 bases from J, with 7 bases between. Germline lookup yields CDR1 SNHLY and CDR2 FYNNEI. The CDR3 spans 10 residues.

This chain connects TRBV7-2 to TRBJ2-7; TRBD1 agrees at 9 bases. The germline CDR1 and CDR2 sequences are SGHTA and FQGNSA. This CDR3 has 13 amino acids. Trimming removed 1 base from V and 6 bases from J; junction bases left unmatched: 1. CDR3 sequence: CASSLDRGREQYF. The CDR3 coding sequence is TGTGCCAGCAGCTTAGACAGGGGGCGCGAGCAGTACTTC.

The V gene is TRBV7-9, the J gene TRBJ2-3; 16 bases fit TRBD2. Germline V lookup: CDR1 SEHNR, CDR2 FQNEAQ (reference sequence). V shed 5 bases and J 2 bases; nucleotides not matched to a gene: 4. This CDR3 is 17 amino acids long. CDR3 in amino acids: CASSLGLAGGSTDTQYF. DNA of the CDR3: TGTGCCAGCAGCCTGGGACTAGCGGGAGGGTCCACAGATACGCAGTATTTT.

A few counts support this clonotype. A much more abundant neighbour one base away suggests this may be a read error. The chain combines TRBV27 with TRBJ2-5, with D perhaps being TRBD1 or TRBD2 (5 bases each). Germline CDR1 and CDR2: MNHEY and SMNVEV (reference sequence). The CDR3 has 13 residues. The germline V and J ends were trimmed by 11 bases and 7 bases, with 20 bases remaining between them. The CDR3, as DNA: TGTGCCTCAGGCGAGGGGCGCGTAGGGACCCAGTACTTC. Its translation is CASGEGRVGTQYF.

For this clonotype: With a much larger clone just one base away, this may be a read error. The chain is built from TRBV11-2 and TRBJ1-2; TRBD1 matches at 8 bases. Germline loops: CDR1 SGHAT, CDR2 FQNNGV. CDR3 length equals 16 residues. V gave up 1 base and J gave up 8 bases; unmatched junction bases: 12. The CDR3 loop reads CASSLGGSAGGHGYTF. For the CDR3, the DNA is TGTGCCAGCAGCTTAGGAGGTTCGGCAGGGGGCCACGGCTACACCTTC.

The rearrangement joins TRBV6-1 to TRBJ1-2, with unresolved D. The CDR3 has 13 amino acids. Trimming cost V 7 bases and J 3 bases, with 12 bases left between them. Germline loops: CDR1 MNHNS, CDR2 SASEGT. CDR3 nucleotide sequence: TGTGCCAGCATGCTTAATGAGGACTATGGCTACACCTTC. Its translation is CASMLNEDYGYTF.

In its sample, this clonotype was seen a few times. CDR3 DNA sequence: TGTGCCAGCAGTTACTCTGGCGCGAGGGGAAACTACGAGCAGTACTTC. Amino acid sequence: CASSYSGARGNYEQYF. The chain has TRBV6-8 and TRBJ2-7, with D perhaps matching TRBD1 or TRBD2 (5 bases each). The V gene's germline CDR1 is MNHGY and CDR2 SAAAGT. The V gene lost 0 bases and the J gene lost 3 bases, with 15 bases spanning the gap. The CDR3 is made up of 16 amino acids.

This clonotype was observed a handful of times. CDR3 DNA sequence: TGTGCCAGCTCACCACCGGGGAGGAGGACCTATGGCTACACCTTC. Amino acid sequence: CASSPPGRRTYGYTF. The chain recombines TRBV18 with TRBJ1-2, with D hard to call. This CDR3 has 15 amino acids. Trimming stripped 0 bases from V and 4 bases from J, with 12 bases between. Germline CDR1 reads KGHSH; CDR2 reads LQKENI.

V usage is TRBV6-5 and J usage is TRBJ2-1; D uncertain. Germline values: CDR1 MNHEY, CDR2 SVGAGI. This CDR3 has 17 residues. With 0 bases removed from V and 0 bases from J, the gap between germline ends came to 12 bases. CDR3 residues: CASSYSPAETSYNEQFF. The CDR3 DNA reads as TGTGCCAGCAGTTACTCCCCCGCCGAAACCTCCTACAATGAGCAGTTCTTC.

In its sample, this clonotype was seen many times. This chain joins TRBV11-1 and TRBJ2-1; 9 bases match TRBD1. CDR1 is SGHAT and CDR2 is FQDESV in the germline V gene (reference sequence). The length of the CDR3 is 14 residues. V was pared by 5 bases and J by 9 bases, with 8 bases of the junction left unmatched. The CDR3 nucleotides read TGTGCCAGCAGCCCTGGACAGGGGAGGGCTGAGCAGTTCTTC. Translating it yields CASSPGQGRAEQFF.

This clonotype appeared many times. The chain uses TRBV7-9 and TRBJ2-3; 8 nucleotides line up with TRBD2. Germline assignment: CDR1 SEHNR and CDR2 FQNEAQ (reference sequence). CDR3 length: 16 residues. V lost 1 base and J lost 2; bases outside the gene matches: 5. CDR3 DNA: TGTGCCAGCAGCTTAGAACTAGCGGAGACCACAGATACGCAGTATTTT. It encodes CASSLELAETTDTQYF. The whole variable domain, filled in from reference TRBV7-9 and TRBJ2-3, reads DTGVSQNPRHKITKRGQNVTFRCDPISEHNRLYWYRQTLGQGPEFLTYFQNEAQLEKSRLLSDRFSAERPKGSFSTLEIQRTEQGDSAMYLCASSLELAETTDTQYFGPGTRLTVL.

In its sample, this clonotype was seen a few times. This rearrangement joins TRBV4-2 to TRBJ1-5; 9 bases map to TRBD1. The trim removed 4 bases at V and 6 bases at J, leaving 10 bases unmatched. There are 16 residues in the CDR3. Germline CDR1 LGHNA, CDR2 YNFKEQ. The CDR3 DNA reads TGTGCCAGCAGCCCCCGGGTTGGACAGGGGAGTCAGCCCCAGCATTTT. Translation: CASSPRVGQGSQPQHF.

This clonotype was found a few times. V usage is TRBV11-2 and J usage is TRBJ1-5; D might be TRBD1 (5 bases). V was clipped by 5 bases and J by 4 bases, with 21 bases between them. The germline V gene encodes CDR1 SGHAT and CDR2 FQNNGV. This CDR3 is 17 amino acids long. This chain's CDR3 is CASSQDGAGGSNQPQHF. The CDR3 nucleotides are TGTGCCAGCAGCCAAGATGGGGCGGGGGGGTCTAATCAGCCCCAGCATTTT.

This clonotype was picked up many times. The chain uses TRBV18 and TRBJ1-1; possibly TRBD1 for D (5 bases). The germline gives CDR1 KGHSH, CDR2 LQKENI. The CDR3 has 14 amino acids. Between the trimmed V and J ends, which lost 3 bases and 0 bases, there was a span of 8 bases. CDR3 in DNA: TGTGCCAGCTCACCGACAGACATGAACACTGAAGCTTTCTTT. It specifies CASSPTDMNTEAFF. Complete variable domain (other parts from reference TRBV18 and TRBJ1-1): NAGVMQNPRHLVRRRGQEARLRCSPMKGHSHVYWYRQLPEEGLKFMVYLQKENIIDESGMPKERFSAEFPKEGPSILRIQQVVRGDSAAYFCASSPTDMNTEAFFGQGTRLTVV.